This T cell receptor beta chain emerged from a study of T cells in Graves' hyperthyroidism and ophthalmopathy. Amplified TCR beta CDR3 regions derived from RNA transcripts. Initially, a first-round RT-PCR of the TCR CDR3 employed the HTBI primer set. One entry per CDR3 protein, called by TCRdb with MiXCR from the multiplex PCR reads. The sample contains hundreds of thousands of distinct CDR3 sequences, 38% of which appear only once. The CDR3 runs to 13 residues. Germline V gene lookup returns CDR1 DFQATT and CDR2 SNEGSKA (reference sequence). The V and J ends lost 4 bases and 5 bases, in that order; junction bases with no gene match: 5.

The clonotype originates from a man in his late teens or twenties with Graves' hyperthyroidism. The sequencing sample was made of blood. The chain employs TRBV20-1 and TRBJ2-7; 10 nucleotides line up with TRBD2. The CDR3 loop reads CSATSGSYNEQYF. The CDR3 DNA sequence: TGCAGTGCTACTAGCGGGAGTTACAACGAGCAGTACTTC.